These T cell receptor beta chains were read from a single sample in a study of T cells in Graves' hyperthyroidism and ophthalmopathy. TCRdb processed the multiplex PCR reads anew with MiXCR; each CDR3 protein has one entry. The data hold about 560,000 distinct CDR3 sequences, with 16% observed a single time. The sample was blood. All receptors derive from a woman aged 18-29 years with Graves' hyperthyroidism. The CDR3 runs from the conserved cysteine through the conserved F or W. Each record gives: J gene, V gene, clone size, D gene, CDR3 DNA, CDR3 protein. The D gene is left open where the match is weak. Expanded clones get a size class; other rows say once, few or many, or leave the size out.

TRBJ2-1	TRBV12-3/TRBV12-4	few	TRBD2	TGTGCCAGCAGTTTGTGGCGGGGGGGCTCCTACAATGAGCAGTTCTTC	CASSLWRGGSYNEQFF
TRBJ1-1	TRBV7-2	many	TRBD1	TGTGCCAGCAGCTTAGATCGGGCAGGGGGCACTGAAGCTTTCTTT	CASSLDRAGGTEAFF
TRBJ2-3	TRBV7-8	many	-	TGTGCCAGCAGCTTAGCGGGAGGAGGAGATACGCAGTATTTT	CASSLAGGGDTQYF
TRBJ1-2	TRBV28	few	-	TGTGCCAGCTCACCACCGTTCGGTCCCGGGGGAGCTAACTATGGCTACACCTTC	CASSPPFGPGGANYGYTF
TRBJ2-1	TRBV20-1	many	-	TGCAGTGCTCCCCCCTCAGGGAATGAGCAGTTCTTC	CSAPPSGNEQFF
TRBJ2-2	TRBV4-2	few	-	TGTGCCAGCAGCCAAGCTCACAACACCGGGGAGCTGTTTTTT	CASSQAHNTGELFF
TRBJ2-7	TRBV27	-	-	TGTGCCAGCAGTTCTGCGGGTGTCTCCTACGAGCAGTACTTC	CASSSAGVSYEQYF
TRBJ1-2	TRBV27	-	-	-	CASSFRENYGCTF
TRBJ2-1	TRBV7-2	few	-	TGTGCCAGCAGCTTACTGCGGGCTAGCGAGCAGTTCTTC	CASSLLRASEQFF
TRBJ2-1	TRBV10-3	-	TRBD1	TGTGCCATCAGTATCAGACAGGGCCCCTACAATGAGCAGTTCTTC	CAISIRQGPYNEQFF
TRBJ2-7	TRBV28	-	TRBD1	TGTGCCAGCAGGGGGACAGGGATCTCCTACGAGCAGTACTTC	CASRGTGISYEQYF
TRBJ2-7	TRBV18	many	TRBD2	TGTGCCAGCTCACTCGCTAAGAGCGGGAGGATTTACGAGCAGTACTTC	CASSLAKSGRIYEQYF
TRBJ1-6	TRBV12-3/TRBV12-4	many	-	TGTGCCAGCAGTTTAGTTCAGAATAATTCACCCCTCCACTTT	CASSLVQNNSPLHF
TRBJ2-7	TRBV6-2/TRBV6-3	-	-	TGTGCCAGCAGTTACTCCGAGGTGAGGTCCTGGGGGCAGTACTTC	CASSYSEVRSWGQYF
TRBJ2-7	TRBV4-1	-	-	TGCGCCAGCAGCTCGATCCGGGGCCCCCGGGCCTACGAGCAGTACTTC	CASSSIRGPRAYEQYF
TRBJ2-2	TRBV5-4	few	-	TGTGCCAGCAGCTTGCAACAGGGAATTATCGGGGAGCTGTTTTTT	CASSLQQGIIGELFF
TRBJ2-1	TRBV6-4	few	-	TGTGCCAGCAGTGTAACAGGGAATAATGAGCAGTTCTTC	CASSVTGNNEQFF
TRBJ2-7	TRBV4-1	few	TRBD2	TGCGCCAGCAGCCCGACTAGCGTCCCCTACGAGCAGTACTTC	CASSPTSVPYEQYF